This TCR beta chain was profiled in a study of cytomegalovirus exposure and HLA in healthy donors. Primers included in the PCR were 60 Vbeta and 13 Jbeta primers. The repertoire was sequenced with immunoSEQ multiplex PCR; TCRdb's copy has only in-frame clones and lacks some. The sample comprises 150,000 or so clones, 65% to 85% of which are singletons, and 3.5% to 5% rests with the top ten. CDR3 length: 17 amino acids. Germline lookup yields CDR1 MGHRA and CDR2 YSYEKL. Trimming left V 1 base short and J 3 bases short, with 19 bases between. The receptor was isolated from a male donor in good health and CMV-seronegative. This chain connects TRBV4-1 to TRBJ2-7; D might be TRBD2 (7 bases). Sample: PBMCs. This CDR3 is CASSQAQWGGSIYEQYF. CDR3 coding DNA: TGCGCCAGCAGCCAAGCACAATGGGGGGGCAGCATCTACGAGCAGTACTTC.